This T cell receptor (beta chain) is drawn from a study of blood T cell repertoires in COVID-19 (dated by TCRdb to 2018 to 2021). The study in broad terms: Samples from collaborators originated in the United States, Italy and Spain and spanned both the acute and convalescent phases of COVID-19. The repertoires were released in a freely available public database meant as a resource for research on the immune response to SARS-CoV-2. Samples were obtained from the ongoing ImmuneRACE study (first 160 participants) and from approximately 1,200 subjects provided by 6 global collaborators. Subjects who had been exposed to COVID-19, were actively infected with it, or had recovered from it provided the deeply sampled blood TCRbeta repertoires that made up the dataset. Nearly every sample came with metadata listing a de-identified subject ID, COVID-19 status, age in years and sex. The prospective study material was composed of cDNA or gDNA derived from T cells, B-cell-depleted T cells, or PBMCs. HLA class I and class II types, where available, came from metadata supplied by the sample provider rather than from assay-based typing.

At one collaborating source in Seattle, patients were enrolled during active infection and were followed longitudinally through the course of disease. The collaborating institutions used their own protocols to collect whole blood in K2EDTA tubes. Collaborator samples were shipped for TCRbeta analysis as frozen whole blood, isolated PBMCs, or DNA extracted from either sample type. To note about this clone: Its antigen remains unidentified. No base quality values were provided; no much bigger clone lies one nucleotide off.

Broad study findings and their caveats: How much clinical and demographic metadata was included differed by source and by participant, and the metadata was provided uncurated.

Trimming takes 2 bases off V and 7 bases off J; junction bases not matched to a gene: 6. CDR1 and CDR2 are read off the germline V gene as SQVTM and ANQGSEA. Its CDR3 holds 14 amino acids, cysteine through phenylalanine. Only the CDR3 DNA stays, 42 bases, in frame from base 1. The immunoSEQ Assay, a bias-controlled multiplex PCR, was used to amplify TCRbeta CDR3 regions from genomic DNA. On the study's bioinformatics: Within the assay, amplification of reference gene primers was used to estimate how many nucleated cells each sample contained. Sequence reads were collapsed and filtered to measure the absolute abundance of every unique TCRbeta CDR3 rearrangement. Productive Simpson clonality was computed per sample as the square root of Simpson's diversity index over productive rearrangements. This immuneACCESS table, as held by TCRdb, lists in-frame sequences with V and J called but not all clones. Of the missing ones, under half trace to an unresolved V gene in checked studies; the others have no known cause. V and J calls plus clone size are reproduced from that table; the DNA served to infer D and trimming. The sample profile shows tens of thousands of clones; approximately 90% of them were found once. The ten largest clones capture approximately 6% of the sample.

The sequencing sample was made of peripheral blood. The TCR was taken from a woman aged 55-70 years with COVID-19, enrolled during active disease. The V gene is TRBV29-1 and the J gene is TRBJ1-2; 11 bases in between match TRBD1. In nucleotide form, the sequence is TGCAGCGTTGAACCACGGACAGGGGGCACTGGCTACACCTTC. It codes for CSVEPRTGGTGYTF.